This passage covers 13 T cell receptor beta chains from one sample sequenced in a study of OX40 agonist ivuxolimab in advanced cancers. TCRdb keeps only in-frame clones here, not all; method: immunoSEQ multiplex PCR. The table lists tens of thousands of clones, around 87% of them singletons. The source material was CD4+ or CD8+ T cells sorted from blood, sampled in a trial of the OX40 agonist ivuxolimab. Receptor source: an adult with an advanced solid tumor such as melanoma, head and neck, liver or kidney cancer.

The chain combines TRBV18 with TRBJ2-1; 10 nucleotides agree with TRBD1. The V gene's germline CDR1 is KGHSH and CDR2 LQKENI. CDR3 length equals 15 residues. Trimming at V came to 4 bases and at J to 5 bases, leaving 5 bases not matched to a gene. The CDR3 region has the DNA TGTGCCAGCTCACTCCGACAGGGGGCGCACAATGAGCAGTTCTTC. This translates into CASSLRQGAHNEQFF.

This sequence joins TRBV19 and TRBJ2-2, with 7 bases fitting TRBD1. The CDR3 has 12 amino acids. Germline CDR1 LNHDA, CDR2 SQIVND (reference sequence). Unmatched junction bases numbered 0, after V lost 6 bases and J lost 5 bases. CDR3 DNA sequence: TGTGCCAGTAGACAGGGGACCGGGGAGCTGTTTTTT. Its protein product is CASRQGTGELFF.

The chain combines TRBV7-9 with TRBJ1-1, with a tentative D call TRBD1 (5 bases). V shed 2 bases and J shed 3 bases, with 13 bases lying between them. The CDR3 totals 15 residues. The germline V gene encodes CDR1 SEHNR and CDR2 FQNEAQ (reference sequence). DNA of the CDR3: TGTGCCAGCAGCTTACAGGGCTTCGGGTACACTGAAGCTTTCTTT. Translated, it gives CASSLQGFGYTEAFF.

In DNA form, the CDR3 reads TGTGCCAGCATCTTGGGAGGGGGGACCTACAATGAGCAGTTCTTC. Residues: CASILGGGTYNEQFF. The chain joins TRBV28 to TRBJ2-1; perhaps TRBD2 as D (7 bases). The CDR3 totals 15 residues. V was pared by 7 bases and J by 2 bases, with 15 bases between. CDR1 and CDR2 (germline): MDHEN, SYDVKM.

The chain couples TRBV19 to TRBJ1-5, with D uncertain. Trimming removed 5 bases from V and 0 bases from J, with 11 bases in between. Germline loops: CDR1 LNHDA, CDR2 SQIVND (reference sequence). The CDR3 has 15 residues. CDR3 DNA sequence: TGTGCCAGTAGTCCTACGTCCTATAGCAATCAGCCCCAGCATTTT. This translates into CASSPTSYSNQPQHF.

CDR3 coding DNA: TGTGCCAGCAGTTCGCTCGGGGTTAACACTGAAGCTTTCTTT. Translated: CASSSLGVNTEAFF. The V gene is TRBV27, the J gene TRBJ1-1; D is uncertain. The germline V and J ends were trimmed by 4 bases and 2 bases, with 11 bases remaining between them. The CDR3 loop spans 14 amino acids. Germline lookup yields CDR1 MNHEY and CDR2 SMNVEV (reference sequence).

J is TRBJ1-1 and V is TRBV5-1, with D maybe TRBD1 (5 bases). V shed 4 bases and J shed 0 bases, with 13 bases lying between them. The CDR3 runs to 15 residues. Germline CDR1 is SGHRS and CDR2 is YFSETQ. CDR3 DNA: TGCGCCAGCAGCCCCCAGGCAGGGTTGAACACTGAAGCTTTCTTT. Translated: CASSPQAGLNTEAFF.

As concerns this clone: A junction boundary mismatches the germline segment, possibly from a read error. V is TRBV2 and J is TRBJ2-5; possibly TRBD2 for D (5 bases). The CDR3 spans 11 residues. Germline lookup yields CDR1 SNHLY and CDR2 FYNNEI. The CDR3 here is CASLRDDTRYF. The CDR3 DNA reads as TGTGCCAGTCTGAGGGATGACACCCGGTACTTC.

This chain links TRBV11-2 with TRBJ1-2, with TRBD1 as a possible D gene (5 bases). V lost 5 bases to trimming and J lost 2 bases, with 9 bases between them. The CDR3 length is 13 residues. Germline V gene lookup returns CDR1 SGHAT and CDR2 FQNNGV. For the CDR3, the DNA is TGTGCCAGCAGCCCGGACACCAACTATGGCTACACCTTC. Residues: CASSPDTNYGYTF. The variable domain in full, with the rest retrieved from reference TRBV11-2 and TRBJ1-2, is EAGVAQSPRYKIIEKRQSVAFWCNPISGHATLYWYQQILGQGPKLLIQFQNNGVVDDSQLPKDRFSAERLKGVDSTLKIQPAKLEDSAVYLCASSPDTNYGYTFGSGTRLTVV.

The genes are TRBV6-1 and TRBJ1-4; 7 positions match TRBD1. J was trimmed by 4 bases and V by 7 bases; bases with no gene match: 6. In germline, CDR1 is MNHNS, CDR2 SASEGT. The CDR3 covers 14 residues. The chain's CDR3 is CASTNRGGNEKLFF. The DNA of the CDR3 is TGTGCCAGCACCAACAGGGGAGGTAATGAAAAACTGTTTTTT.

This rearrangement joins TRBV10-3 to TRBJ2-7, with 10 nucleotides matching TRBD2. Trimming at V came to 0 bases and at J to 3 bases, leaving 11 bases not matched to a gene. The CDR3 covers 18 residues. Germline lookup yields CDR1 ENHRY and CDR2 SYGVKD. The CDR3 spells CAISESKKREGSLYEQYF. DNA of the CDR3: TGTGCCATCAGTGAGTCGAAAAAGCGGGAGGGATCCCTCTACGAGCAGTACTTC.

The chain employs TRBV19 and TRBJ2-7; D uncertain. Deletions cut 3 bases from V and 2 bases from J, with 14 bases between. CDR1 LNHDA and CDR2 SQIVND come from the germline V gene (reference sequence). The CDR3 contains 15 residues. Here the CDR3 reads CASSIPYIGAYEQYF. As DNA, the CDR3 is TGTGCCAGTAGTATCCCTTATATTGGGGCCTACGAGCAGTACTTC.

The rearrangement joins TRBV10-3 to TRBJ2-7; tentative D call: TRBD1 (6 bases). CDR3 size: 12 residues. The germline V gene encodes CDR1 ENHRY and CDR2 SYGVKD. Trimming pared 3 bases from V and 5 bases from J, leaving 8 bases between. CDR3 protein: CAISEQGNEQYF. The CDR3 DNA follows: TGTGCCATCAGTGAACAGGGAAACGAGCAGTACTTC.